These 2 T cell receptor beta chains were all obtained from the same sample, sequenced in a study of blood T cell repertoires in COVID-19. The data were produced by immunoSEQ multiplex PCR, yet TCRdb's version contains in-frame clones alone and is incomplete. The sample shows about 30,000 clones, approximately 89% of them seen only once. The source material was peripheral blood. The receptors were sampled from a man older than 75 with acute or convalescent COVID-19.

This chain connects TRBV11-2 to TRBJ2-1; TRBD2 matches at 14 bases. Germline V lookup: CDR1 SGHAT, CDR2 FQNNGV. V shed 4 bases, J shed 10 bases, and the junction held 6 bases outside the gene matches. CDR3 length: 15 amino acids. CDR3 residues: CASSSTSGRAGEQFF. The CDR3 bases are TGTGCCAGCAGCTCGACTAGCGGGAGGGCCGGGGAGCAGTTCTTC. Full variable domain (remainder filled in from reference TRBV11-2 and TRBJ2-1): EAGVAQSPRYKIIEKRQSVAFWCNPISGHATLYWYQQILGQGPKLLIQFQNNGVVDDSQLPKDRFSAERLKGVDSTLKIQPAKLEDSAVYLCASSSTSGRAGEQFFGPGTRLTVL.

This chain uses TRBV11-3 with TRBJ2-2; a weak D match, TRBD2 (5 bases). This CDR3 is 17 amino acids long. Trimming shortened V by 0 bases and J by 4 bases, and 15 bases separated the two germline ends. The germline V gene has CDR1 SGHNT and CDR2 YENEEA. The CDR3 nucleotides read TGTGCCAGCAGCTTAGATGAGCGGAACTCTGTCACCGGGGAGCTGTTTTTT. Amino acids: CASSLDERNSVTGELFF. Supplemented by reference TRBV11-3 and TRBJ2-2, the full variable domain reads EAGVVQSPRYKIIEKKQPVAFWCNPISGHNTLYWYLQNLGQGPELLIRYENEEAVDDSQLPKDRFSAERLKGVDSTLKIQPAELGDSAVYLCASSLDERNSVTGELFFGEGSRLTVL.